The rows below give T cell receptor beta chains drawn from one sample of a study of T cells in Graves' hyperthyroidism and ophthalmopathy. In TCRdb, the multiplex PCR reads were re-called with MiXCR into one record per CDR3 protein. The sample lists about 400,000 distinct CDR3 sequences; 14% to 15% were seen once. Specimen: blood. The receptors derive from a young man with Graves' ophthalmopathy. Each CDR3 is given with its conserved first and last residue. Each record gives: CDR3 length, clone size, V gene, D gene, J gene, CDR3 protein, CDR3 DNA. A D gene is named only where the DNA matches it firmly. Where a row states a size, it is once, few, many or the class of an expanded clone; other rows omit it.

16,-,TRBV27,TRBD2,TRBJ2-5,CASSFRFSGGGETQYF,TGTGCCAGCAGTTTTAGGTTTAGCGGGGGTGGAGAGACCCAGTACTTC
16,many,TRBV29-1,TRBD2,TRBJ2-1,CSVEAPLAGSYNEQFF,TGCAGCGTTGAAGCGCCCCTAGCGGGGAGTTACAATGAGCAGTTCTTC
15,-,TRBV25-1,-,TRBJ1-1,CASAGGDWMNTEAFF,TGTGCCAGTGCGGGGGGGGATTGGATGAACACTGAAGCTTTCTTT
12,many,TRBV30,-,TRBJ2-7,CAWSAETGEQYF,TGTGCCTGGTCAGCTGAGACCGGGGAGCAGTACTTC
15,few,TRBV19,TRBD1,TRBJ1-2,CASSMVGQGVDGYTF,TGTGCCAGTAGTATGGTTGGGCAGGGGGTTGATGGCTACACCTTC
18,-,TRBV5-1,TRBD2,TRBJ2-7,CASSLRAALLAGIDEQYF,TGCGCCAGCAGCCTCCGAGCCGCCCTACTAGCGGGAATCGACGAGCAGTACTTC
13,few,TRBV10-1,-,TRBJ2-1,CATIPDYHNEQFF,TGCGCCACCATACCGGACTATCACAATGAGCAGTTCTTC
11,-,TRBV5-4,-,TRBJ2-1,CASKLAGEQFF,TGTGCCAGCAAACTAGCTGGTGAGCAGTTCTTC
16,-,TRBV19,-,TRBJ2-7,CASSKTWVGIRYEQYF,TGTGCCAGTAGCAAGACATGGGTGGGGATACGGTACGAGCAGTACTTC
14,many,TRBV5-1,-,TRBJ2-3,CASSLVGGSDTQYF,TGCGCCAGCAGCTTGGTGGGGGGTTCAGATACGCAGTATTTT
15,-,TRBV5-1,-,TRBJ1-3,CASSSRTGSGNTIYF,TGCGCCAGCAGCTCGAGGACCGGCTCTGGAAACACCATATATTTT
18,few,TRBV15,TRBD2,TRBJ2-4,CATTRTSGRMAVSSIQYF,TGTGCCACCACCCGGACTAGCGGGAGGATGGCGGTTTCTTCCATTCAGTACTTC
15,many,TRBV28,-,TRBJ2-7,CASTGHRSSSYEQYF,TGTGCCAGCACCGGTCACAGGTCATCCTCCTACGAGCAGTACTTC
14,many,TRBV6-1,-,TRBJ1-1,CASSGGQSYTEAFF,TGTGCCAGCAGTGGGGGACAAAGCTACACTGAAGCTTTCTTT
16,many,TRBV3-1,-,TRBJ2-5,CASSYPRTAYQETQYF,TGTGCCAGCAGTTACCCAAGGACAGCGTACCAAGAGACCCAGTACTTC
13,many,TRBV7-2,-,TRBJ2-7,CASSSFGGYEQYF,TGTGCCAGCAGCTCTTTCGGAGGGTACGAGCAGTACTTC
15,many,TRBV9,TRBD2,TRBJ2-5,CASSDRLAGEETQYF,TGTGCCAGCAGTGACCGACTAGCGGGGGAAGAGACCCAGTACTTC
15,few,TRBV6-1,-,TRBJ1-6,CASSYYAAQNSPLHF,TGTGCCAGCAGTTATTACGCAGCTCAAAATTCACCCCTCCACTTT
13,medium-sized,TRBV10-3,-,TRBJ2-7,CAISERIGAGQYF,TGTGCCATCAGTGAGAGGATCGGGGCCGGGCAGTACTTC
15,many,TRBV7-8,TRBD2,TRBJ2-5,CASSIGGLALETQYF,TGTGCCAGCAGCATCGGGGGACTAGCGCTAGAGACCCAGTACTTC
14,many,TRBV5-1,-,TRBJ2-1,CASSWGWGENEQFF,TGCGCCAGCAGCTGGGGATGGGGTGAGAATGAGCAGTTCTTC
16,few,TRBV30,TRBD2,TRBJ2-2,CAWASGSDPNTGELFF,TGTGCCTGGGCTAGCGGGAGTGACCCGAACACCGGGGAGCTGTTTTTT
14,once,TRBV6-1,TRBD1,TRBJ1-6,CASRGTVFNSPLHF,TGTGCCAGCAGAGGGACAGTCTTTAATTCACCCCTCCACTTT
13,many,TRBV7-9,TRBD1,TRBJ2-5,CASSRTGEETQYF,TGTGCCAGCAGCCGGACAGGGGAAGAGACCCAGTACTTC
16,many,TRBV20-1,-,TRBJ2-2,CSARSPREGNTGELFF,TGCAGTGCTAGATCCCCAAGAGAAGGGAACACCGGGGAGCTGTTTTTT
14,few,TRBV5-6,-,TRBJ2-7,CASSEGTDTYEQYF,TGTGCCAGCAGCGAAGGGACCGACACCTACGAGCAGTACTTC
12,many,TRBV2,-,TRBJ2-2,CASGGMAGELFF,TGTGCCAGCGGGGGAATGGCCGGGGAGCTGTTTTTT
14,once,TRBV28,-,TRBJ1-2,CASGTGTRVRGYTF,TGTGCCAGCGGAACCGGGACAAGGGTTCGGGGCTACACCTTC
15,many,TRBV7-8,TRBD2,TRBJ2-7,CASSFSSGRTYEQYF,TGTGCCAGCAGCTTCTCTAGCGGGCGGACCTACGAGCAGTACTTC
16,many,TRBV24-1,TRBD2,TRBJ2-1,CATSDPGGGTFNEQFF,TGTGCCACCAGTGACCCCGGGGGGGGGACTTTCAATGAGCAGTTCTTC
13,many,TRBV18,-,TRBJ2-2,CASSPTGTGELFF,TGTGCCAGCTCACCTACGGGCACCGGGGAGCTGTTTTTT
12,-,TRBV6-1,TRBD1,TRBJ2-1,CASVGQGNEQFF,TGTGCCAGCGTAGGACAGGGTAATGAGCAGTTCTTC
14,many,TRBV20-1,-,TRBJ1-1,CSARLQAKNTEAFF,TGCAGTGCTAGGTTACAGGCGAAGAACACTGAAGCTTTCTTT
17,few,TRBV7-6,TRBD1,TRBJ2-3,CASSSELGQGRTDTQYF,TGTGCCAGCAGCTCGGAGCTGGGACAGGGGAGGACAGATACGCAGTATTTT
15,few,TRBV27,-,TRBJ2-7,CASSIEGGSPYEQYF,TGTGCCAGCAGTATCGAGGGGGGAAGTCCCTACGAGCAGTACTTC
14,many,TRBV20-1,-,TRBJ1-1,CSARNPGRNTEAFF,TGCAGTGCTAGAAACCCAGGGCGGAACACTGAAGCTTTCTTT
11,many,TRBV29-1,-,TRBJ1-1,CSVVVNTEAFF,TGCAGCGTGGTAGTGAACACTGAAGCTTTCTTT
16,-,TRBV6-9,TRBD1,TRBJ2-5,CASSESNRGLQETQYF,TGCGCCAGCAGTGAGTCGAACAGGGGGCTCCAAGAGACCCAGTACTTC
13,many,TRBV2,-,TRBJ2-5,CASSEWGGETQYF,TGTGCCAGCAGTGAATGGGGAGGAGAGACCCAGTACTTC
18,-,TRBV6-4,TRBD2,TRBJ2-3,CASSGDFRLAAGADTQYF,TGTGCCAGCAGTGGAGACTTCCGACTAGCGGCCGGCGCAGATACGCAGTATTTT
15,many,TRBV12-3/TRBV12-4,-,TRBJ2-7,CASSLNRRGSYEQYF,TGTGCCAGCAGTCTAAACAGACGCGGATCCTACGAGCAGTACTTC
14,many,TRBV30,TRBD1,TRBJ1-6,CAWSLDREVSPLHF,TGTGCCTGGAGTCTCGACAGGGAAGTCTCACCCCTCCACTTT
15,-,TRBV19,TRBD2,TRBJ2-1,CASNLTSGSYNEQFF,TGTGCCAGTAATCTCACTAGCGGGAGTTACAATGAGCAGTTCTTC
15,many,TRBV19,-,TRBJ2-3,CASSTTRTTDIPQYF,TGTGCCAGTAGTACGACTAGGACCACAGATATTCCGCAGTATTTT
15,many,TRBV20-1,-,TRBJ2-2,CSARAQWGASGELFF,TGCAGTGCCAGGGCCCAGTGGGGGGCGAGTGGGGAGCTGTTTTTT
15,many,TRBV4-1,TRBD1,TRBJ1-1,CASRWIDRENTEAFF,TGCGCCAGCCGGTGGATAGACAGGGAGAACACTGAAGCTTTCTTT
15,many,TRBV10-3,-,TRBJ2-5,CAIRTGTARSGTQYF,TGTGCCATCAGAACCGGGACCGCAAGAAGTGGGACCCAGTACTTC
14,few,TRBV10-3,-,TRBJ2-3,CASSYRGRTDTQYF,TGTGCCAGCAGTTACCGAGGACGCACAGATACGCAGTATTTT
10,few,TRBV20-1,-,TRBJ1-1,CSARLGEAFF,TGCAGTGCTCGCCTGGGGGAAGCTTTCTTT
15,few,TRBV4-1,-,TRBJ2-1,CASSHSLRQRAEQFF,TGCGCCAGCAGCCACTCTCTCCGACAGCGGGCTGAGCAGTTCTTC
15,many,TRBV6-1,TRBD2,TRBJ2-5,CASSAQRGAEETQYF,TGTGCCAGCAGTGCACAGCGGGGGGCCGAGGAGACCCAGTACTTC
17,many,TRBV7-3,TRBD2,TRBJ2-3,CASSLLPGAGGPDTQYF,TGTGCCAGCAGCTTACTCCCAGGGGCGGGAGGGCCAGATACGCAGTATTTT
14,-,TRBV30,-,TRBJ2-6,CGARGRSGANVLTF,TGTGGGGCCCGGGGCCGGTCTGGGGCCAACGTCCTGACTTTC
11,few,TRBV7-9,-,TRBJ2-3,CASRLADTQYF,TGTGCCAGCAGATTAGCAGATACGCAGTATTTT
15,-,TRBV7-9,-,TRBJ1-1,CASSRQAGFDTEAFF,TGTGCCAGCAGCCGACAGGCGGGGTTCGACACTGAAGCTTTCTTT
16,-,TRBV20-1,-,TRBJ1-6,CSAPEVGKAPGSPLHF,TGCAGTGCCCCCGAGGTCGGGAAGGCCCCAGGGTCACCCCTCCACTTT
15,many,TRBV7-6,TRBD1,TRBJ2-1,CASSLGTGFYNEQFF,TGTGCCAGCAGCTTGGGGACAGGGTTCTACAATGAGCAGTTCTTC
14,many,TRBV20-1,-,TRBJ2-1,CSARKHTGYNEQFF,TGCAGTGCTAGGAAACATACAGGGTACAATGAGCAGTTCTTC
14,few,TRBV20-1,TRBD2,TRBJ2-2,CSATSGKNTGELFF,TGCAGTGCTACAAGCGGGAAGAACACCGGGGAGCTGTTTTTT